The rows below give T cell receptor beta chains drawn from one sample of a study of cytomegalovirus exposure and HLA in healthy donors. Libraries were prepared by immunoSEQ multiplex PCR; TCRdb keeps only in-frame clonotypes and omits some of them. Of some 130,000 clones in the sample, 78% were seen once. Specimen: PBMCs. The receptors shown here come from a female donor in good health and CMV-seronegative. Each CDR3 is given with its conserved first and last residue. Fields, in order: V gene, clone size, J gene, D gene, CDR3 DNA, CDR3 protein. A D gene is named only where the DNA matches it firmly. Not all rows give a size; the values are once, few, many and, for expanded clones, a class.

TRBV9,.,TRBJ2-1,TRBD2,TGTGCCAGCAGCGTGGCCCGGGGGGGCGGTGAGCAGTTCTTC,CASSVARGGGEQFF
TRBV5-1,.,TRBJ2-1,TRBD2,TGCGCCAGCAGCCCTCATACTAGCGACGACAATGAGCAGTTCTTC,CASSPHTSDDNEQFF
TRBV7-9,.,TRBJ1-1,TRBD1,TGTGCCAGCAGCTTAGGGGGACAGGGGGCTCGGACTGAAGCTTTCTTT,CASSLGGQGARTEAFF
TRBV7-2,.,TRBJ2-7,TRBD1,TGTGCCAGCAGCTTAACCGGGACAGCCGAGCAGTACTTC,CASSLTGTAEQYF
TRBV5-6,.,TRBJ2-1,TRBD2,TGTGCCAGCAGCCGGATAATAGCGGGAGTTTACAATGAGCAGTTCTTC,CASSRIIAGVYNEQFF
TRBV19,.,TRBJ2-1,TRBD1,TGTGCCAGTAGTGGACAGGGGTACTACAATGAGCAGTTCTTC,CASSGQGYYNEQFF
TRBV4-1,.,TRBJ2-7,TRBD1,TGCGCCAGCAGCCGACGAATCACAGGGGGTTTGTCCTACGAGCAGTACTTC,CASSRRITGGLSYEQYF
TRBV15,.,TRBJ1-1,.,TGTGCCACCAGCAGAGATAGGTGGGGGGGGCGGGCGAACACTGAAGCTTTCTTT,CATSRDRWGGRANTEAFF
TRBV2,.,TRBJ2-7,.,TGTGCCAGCAGTGAAATCAACTACGAGCAGTACTTC,CASSEINYEQYF
TRBV29-1,.,TRBJ2-1,.,TGCAGCCTGGGGGCACACACCACCTCCTACAATGAGCAGTTCTTC,CSLGAHTTSYNEQFF
TRBV5-1,once,TRBJ2-1,TRBD2,TGCGCCAGCAGCTTGGCCCCAGGACTAGCGGGGGACAATGAGCAGTTCTTC,CASSLAPGLAGDNEQFF
TRBV6-5,.,TRBJ2-2,.,TGTGCCAGCAGCCCGGGACTCGGTAGAACCGGGGAGCTGTTTTTT,CASSPGLGRTGELFF
TRBV7-2,.,TRBJ1-3,.,TGTGCCAGCACCCCTCAGGGGTCATCTGGAAACACCATATATTTT,CASTPQGSSGNTIYF
TRBV5-6,.,TRBJ2-2,.,TGTGCCAGCAGCTTGGCCGTTGGGACACTGAACACCGGGGAGCTGTTTTTT,CASSLAVGTLNTGELFF
TRBV9,once,TRBJ2-2,.,TGTGCCAGCAGCGTATCGGGCGGGGAGCTGTTTTTT,CASSVSGGELFF
TRBV28,once,TRBJ2-2,TRBD2,TGTGCCAGCATGTCGGGAGGGGACACCGGGGAGCTGTTTTTT,CASMSGGDTGELFF
TRBV28,.,TRBJ2-1,TRBD2,TGTGCCAGCAGTTTCTCCCTCGGGACTAGCGGATACAATGAGCAGTTCTTC,CASSFSLGTSGYNEQFF
TRBV11-2,.,TRBJ2-7,.,TGTGCCAGCAGCTCCACCCTCGAGCAGTACTTC,CASSSTLEQYF
TRBV28,.,TRBJ1-3,.,TGTGCCAGCAGTTTCAGGGGAAACACCATATATTTT,CASSFRGNTIYF
TRBV15,.,TRBJ2-3,TRBD2,TGTGCCACCAGCAGCGGGAGGCTAGAAGATACGCAGTATTTT,CATSSGRLEDTQYF
TRBV6-6,.,TRBJ1-1,TRBD1,TGTGCCAGCAGTTCGCAGGGGGCGCCAGGCACTGAAGCTTTCTTT,CASSSQGAPGTEAFF
TRBV5-5,.,TRBJ2-3,TRBD2,TGTGCCAGCAGCTTGGATCTTAGCGGGAGGGCCACAGATACGCAGTATTTT,CASSLDLSGRATDTQYF
TRBV4-2,.,TRBJ1-2,.,TGTGCCAGCAGCCAAGATTTGGCAGGGTTTTATGGCTACACCTTC,CASSQDLAGFYGYTF
TRBV19,.,TRBJ2-4,TRBD1,TGTGCCAGTAGTTTAGGACAGGGGGAAGCCAAAAACATTCAGTACTTC,CASSLGQGEAKNIQYF
TRBV5-5,few,TRBJ1-1,TRBD1,TGTGCCAGCAGCTTACAGGGGAAGTTCACTGAAGCTTTCTTT,CASSLQGKFTEAFF
TRBV7-9,.,TRBJ2-5,.,TGTGCCAGCAGCTTAGGAGGATCTCAAGAGACCCAGTACTTC,CASSLGGSQETQYF
TRBV2,.,TRBJ2-7,TRBD1,TGTGCCAGCCAAATGACAGGGTTAGGCGACGAGCAGTACTTC,CASQMTGLGDEQYF
TRBV7-9,.,TRBJ1-1,.,TGTGCCAGCAGCTCTGGGGCAGTCGGTCCCGGCACTGAAGCTTTCTTT,CASSSGAVGPGTEAFF
TRBV18,.,TRBJ2-5,.,TGTGCCAGCTCACCACCCAGGATAGGAGAGACCCAGTACTTC,CASSPPRIGETQYF
TRBV7-9,.,TRBJ2-3,.,TGTGCCAGCAGCTTAGGCGACAAAGATACGCAGTATTTT,CASSLGDKDTQYF
TRBV6-5,.,TRBJ1-4,.,TGTGCCAGCACCTCGGATCCCGGGAATGAAAAACTGTTTTTT,CASTSDPGNEKLFF
TRBV7-2,few,TRBJ2-3,.,TGTGCCAGCAGCTTCCCCTTCACAGATACGCAGTATTTT,CASSFPFTDTQYF
TRBV28,few,TRBJ1-1,TRBD1,TGTGCCAGCAGTCCTAACAGGGGGCTCGGTGCTTTCTTT,CASSPNRGLGAFF
TRBV11-2,.,TRBJ2-2,TRBD2,TGTGCCAGCAGCTCAACTAGCGGCACCGGGGAGCTGTTTTTT,CASSSTSGTGELFF
TRBV7-2,.,TRBJ2-3,TRBD2,TGTGCCAGCCGCACTGGACTAGCGGGAGGGGGAGATACGCAGTATTTT,CASRTGLAGGGDTQYF
TRBV6-6,few,TRBJ2-1,TRBD1,TGTGCCAGCAGTCTTAAGACAGGGGTAAGCAATGAGCAGTTCTTC,CASSLKTGVSNEQFF
TRBV28,.,TRBJ2-7,TRBD2,TGTGCCAGCAGTCCTGGGCCCCGACTAGCGGGCAGCTACGAGCAGTACTTC,CASSPGPRLAGSYEQYF
TRBV7-6,.,TRBJ1-1,.,TGTGCCAGCAGCTTAATTGAGAGCACTGAAGCTTTCTTT,CASSLIESTEAFF
TRBV7-8,.,TRBJ2-4,.,TGTGCCAGCAGCTCTGGGCCCTGGGGGGAAAACATTCAGTACTTC,CASSSGPWGENIQYF
TRBV9,.,TRBJ2-3,TRBD2,TGTGCCAGCAGCGTAGCATTAGCGGGAGACGATACGCAGTATTTT,CASSVALAGDDTQYF
TRBV4-3,.,TRBJ2-7,.,TGCGCCAGCAGCCCCCGGCGGGACTCCTACGAGCAGTACTTC,CASSPRRDSYEQYF
TRBV5-1,.,TRBJ1-4,TRBD1,TGCGCCAGCAGCACCACCGGGACAGGGGGCGAGAAACTGTTTTTT,CASSTTGTGGEKLFF
TRBV29-1,.,TRBJ1-1,TRBD1,TGCAGCGTCGACGACAGGGTTGAAGCTTTCTTT,CSVDDRVEAFF
TRBV2,.,TRBJ1-5,.,TGTGCCAGCGCCCGGGAAGGGTTACAGCCCCAGCATTTT,CASAREGLQPQHF
TRBV5-1,.,TRBJ2-7,TRBD2,TGCGCCAGCAGCTTGGGGGTAGGAGCGGGAGGTTACTACGAGCAGTACTTC,CASSLGVGAGGYYEQYF
TRBV27,.,TRBJ1-2,.,TGTGCCAGCAGTTTACAGGGGCCCAGGGGTGGCTACACCTTC,CASSLQGPRGGYTF
TRBV7-8,.,TRBJ1-5,.,TGTGCCAGCAGCTTAGGGGGGGATAACAATCAGCCCCAGCATTTT,CASSLGGDNNQPQHF
TRBV6-5,.,TRBJ1-3,.,TGTGCCAGCACCCCGACCGGGGACTCTGGAAACACCATATATTTT,CASTPTGDSGNTIYF
TRBV28,.,TRBJ2-3,TRBD1,TGTGCCAGCAGTTTAAGGGTGGGGACAGGGACAGATACGCAGTATTTT,CASSLRVGTGTDTQYF
TRBV28,.,TRBJ1-1,.,TGTGCCAGCATAACACCGAAACAGGGAATTCAAGCTTTCTTT,CASITPKQGIQAFF
TRBV18,once,TRBJ2-6,.,TGTGCCAGCTCACTACGAGTTTTATCTGGCTCTGGGGCCAACGTCCTGACTTTC,CASSLRVLSGSGANVLTF
TRBV7-2,.,TRBJ2-5,.,TGTGCCAGCAGCTACAGGGTCCAAGAGACCCAGTACTTC,CASSYRVQETQYF
TRBV4-1,.,TRBJ2-1,TRBD1,TGCGCCAGCAGCCCTCGACAGGGGTTCACATGGGAGCAGTTCTTC,CASSPRQGFTWEQFF